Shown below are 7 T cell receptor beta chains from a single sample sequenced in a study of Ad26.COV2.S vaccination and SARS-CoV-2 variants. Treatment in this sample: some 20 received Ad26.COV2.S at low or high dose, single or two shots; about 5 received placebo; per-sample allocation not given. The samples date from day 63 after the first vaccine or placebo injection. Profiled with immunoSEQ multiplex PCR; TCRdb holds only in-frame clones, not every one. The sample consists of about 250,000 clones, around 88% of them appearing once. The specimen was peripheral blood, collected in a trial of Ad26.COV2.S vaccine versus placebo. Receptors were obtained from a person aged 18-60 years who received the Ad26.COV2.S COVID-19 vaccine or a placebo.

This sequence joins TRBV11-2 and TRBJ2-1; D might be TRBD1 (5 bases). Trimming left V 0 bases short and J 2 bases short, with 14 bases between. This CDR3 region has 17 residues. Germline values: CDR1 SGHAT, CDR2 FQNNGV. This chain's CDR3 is CASSLDSGRVTYNEQFF. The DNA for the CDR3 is TGTGCCAGCAGCTTAGATTCCGGCAGGGTCACCTACAATGAGCAGTTCTTC.

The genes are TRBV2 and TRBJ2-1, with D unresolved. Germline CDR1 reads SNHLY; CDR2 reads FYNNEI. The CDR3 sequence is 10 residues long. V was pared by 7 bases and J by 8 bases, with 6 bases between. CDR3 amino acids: CASTRYEQFF. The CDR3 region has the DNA TGTGCCAGCACGCGGTATGAGCAGTTCTTC.

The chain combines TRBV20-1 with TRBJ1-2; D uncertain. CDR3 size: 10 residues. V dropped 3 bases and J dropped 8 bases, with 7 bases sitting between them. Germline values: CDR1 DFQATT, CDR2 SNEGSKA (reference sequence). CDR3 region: CSARAPGYTF. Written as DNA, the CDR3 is TGCAGTGCTAGGGCTCCGGGCTACACCTTC.

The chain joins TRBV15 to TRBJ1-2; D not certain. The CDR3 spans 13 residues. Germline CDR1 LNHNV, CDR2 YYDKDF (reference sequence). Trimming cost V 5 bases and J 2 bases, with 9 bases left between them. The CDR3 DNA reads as TGTGCCACCAGCCCGAACGGGAACTATGGCTACACCTTC. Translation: CATSPNGNYGYTF.

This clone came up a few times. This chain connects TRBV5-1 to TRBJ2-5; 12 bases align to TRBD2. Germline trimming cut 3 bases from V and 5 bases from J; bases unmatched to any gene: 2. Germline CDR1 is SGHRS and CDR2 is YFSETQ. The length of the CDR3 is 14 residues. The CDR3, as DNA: TGCGCCAGCAGCTGGCTAGCGGGAGGGGAGACCCAGTACTTC. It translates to CASSWLAGGETQYF.

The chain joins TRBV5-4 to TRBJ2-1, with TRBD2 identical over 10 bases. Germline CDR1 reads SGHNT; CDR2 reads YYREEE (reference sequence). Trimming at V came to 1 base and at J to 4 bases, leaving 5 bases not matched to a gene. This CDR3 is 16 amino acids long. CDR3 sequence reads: CASSLRVAGGYNEQFF. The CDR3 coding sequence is TGTGCCAGCAGCTTGAGGGTAGCGGGAGGTTACAATGAGCAGTTCTTC.

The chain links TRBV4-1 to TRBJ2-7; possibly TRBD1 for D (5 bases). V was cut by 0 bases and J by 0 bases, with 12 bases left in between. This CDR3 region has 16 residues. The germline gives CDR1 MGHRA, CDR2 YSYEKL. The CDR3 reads CASSQDRGAPSYEQYF. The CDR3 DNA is TGCGCCAGCAGCCAAGATCGTGGGGCCCCCTCCTACGAGCAGTACTTC.